This TCR beta chain was captured in a study of radiotherapy plus CTLA-4 blockade in lung cancer. About the study: Of the patients, about 19% showed objective responses and around 34% attained disease control. Study-level results: Radiotherapy was combined with ipilimumab, and tumor-derived TCR clones then expanded in blood.

Using immunoSEQ multiplex PCR, the repertoire was profiled, and TCRdb retains in-frame clones only, with some absent. The sample contains about 120,000 clones, around 90% of which appear only once. The CDR3 covers 14 residues. V was cut by 0 bases and J by 4 bases, with 10 bases left in between. Germline loops: CDR1 SGHRS, CDR2 YFSETQ. On this clone: Its matching antigen is unknown.

The clonotype was recovered from a human donor with non-small cell lung cancer that progressed on radiotherapy plus ipilimumab. Sequences were derived from peripheral blood, sampled from a patient treated with radiotherapy plus ipilimumab. This sequence joins TRBV5-1 and TRBJ1-2, with D unresolved. The DNA of the CDR3 is TGCGCCAGCAGCTTGGCCCCGGTTTTCTATGGCTACACCTTC. This gives the protein CASSLAPVFYGYTF. The complete variable domain, with remaining parts taken from reference TRBV5-1 and TRBJ1-2, reads KAGVTQTPRYLIKTRGQQVTLSCSPISGHRSVSWYQQTPGQGLQFLFEYFSETQRNKGNFPGRFSGRQFSNSRSEMNVSTLELGDSALYLCASSLAPVFYGYTFGSGTRLTVV.